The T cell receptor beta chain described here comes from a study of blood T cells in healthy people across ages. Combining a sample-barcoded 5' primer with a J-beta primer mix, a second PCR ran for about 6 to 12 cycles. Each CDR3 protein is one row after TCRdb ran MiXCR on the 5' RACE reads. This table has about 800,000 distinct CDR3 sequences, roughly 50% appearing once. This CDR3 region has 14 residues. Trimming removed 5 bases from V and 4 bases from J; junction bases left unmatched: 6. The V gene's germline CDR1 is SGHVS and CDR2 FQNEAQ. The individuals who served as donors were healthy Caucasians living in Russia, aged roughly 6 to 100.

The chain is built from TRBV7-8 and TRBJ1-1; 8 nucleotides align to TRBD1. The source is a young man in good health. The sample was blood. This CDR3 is CASSLIQGATEAFF. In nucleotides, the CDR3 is TGTGCCAGCAGCCTAATTCAGGGGGCCACTGAAGCTTTCTTT.